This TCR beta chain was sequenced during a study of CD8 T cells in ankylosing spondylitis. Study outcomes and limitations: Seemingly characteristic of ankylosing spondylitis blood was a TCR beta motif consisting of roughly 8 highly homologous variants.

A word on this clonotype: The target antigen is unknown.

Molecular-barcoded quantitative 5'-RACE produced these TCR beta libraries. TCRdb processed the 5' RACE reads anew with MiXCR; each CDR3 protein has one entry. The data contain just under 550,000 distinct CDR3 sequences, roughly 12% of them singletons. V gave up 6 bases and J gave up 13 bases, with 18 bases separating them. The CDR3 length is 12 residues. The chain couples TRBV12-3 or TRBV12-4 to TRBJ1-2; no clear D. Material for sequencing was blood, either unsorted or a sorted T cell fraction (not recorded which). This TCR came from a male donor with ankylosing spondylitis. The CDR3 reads CASRSGASRLTF. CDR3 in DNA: TGTGCCAGCAGATCCGGAGCAAGCCGTCTCACCTTC.